What follows are 31 T cell receptor beta chains derived from one specimen sequenced in a study of shared clonotypes between healthy human individuals. The repertoire was sequenced with immunoSEQ multiplex PCR; TCRdb's copy has only in-frame clones and lacks some. The sample lists about 380,000 clones, 96% occurring once. Sample: memory CD8+ T cells sorted from blood. Subset indicated: CD45RO+ cells pooled with CCR7-negative TemRA cells. The receptor source for this set is a man aged 25 to 45 in good health.

The J gene is TRBJ1-3, the V gene TRBV4-1; D is ambiguous. V lost 8 bases to trimming and J lost 2 bases, with 10 bases between them. CDR1 and CDR2 from the germline V gene are MGHRA and YSYEKL. The CDR3 contains 13 residues. The CDR3 DNA follows: TGCGCCAGCGCACTCCCCACTGGAAACACCATATATTTT. This sequence encodes CASALPTGNTIYF.

The genes are TRBV5-1 and TRBJ2-3, with TRBD1 as a possible D gene (5 bases). V dropped 2 bases and J dropped 4 bases, with 8 bases sitting between them. This CDR3 spans 13 amino acids. Germline V lookup: CDR1 SGHRS, CDR2 YFSETQ. Here the CDR3 DNA reads TGCGCCAGCAGCTTACAGGAGCCAGATACGCAGTATTTT. Residues: CASSLQEPDTQYF.

V usage is TRBV7-9 and J usage is TRBJ2-1; D might be TRBD1 or TRBD2, each matching 5 bases. CDR3 length: 11 amino acids. Germline V gene lookup returns CDR1 SEHNR and CDR2 FQNEAQ (reference sequence). V gave up 6 bases and J gave up 10 bases, with 10 bases separating them. CDR3 sequence: CASSRGVEQFF. In DNA, the CDR3 is TGTGCCAGCAGTCGAGGGGTCGAGCAGTTCTTC. The variable domain in full, completed from reference TRBV7-9 and TRBJ2-1, reads DTGVSQNPRHKITKRGQNVTFRCDPISEHNRLYWYRQTLGQGPEFLTYFQNEAQLEKSRLLSDRFSAERPKGSFSTLEIQRTEQGDSAMYLCASSRGVEQFFGPGTRLTVL.

V usage is TRBV5-1 and J usage is TRBJ2-1, with D possibly matching TRBD2 (5 bases). The CDR3 is 16 residues long. Germline values: CDR1 SGHRS, CDR2 YFSETQ. V was shortened by 1 base and J by 0 bases, with 11 bases between the two germline ends. The CDR3 DNA reads TGCGCCAGCAGCTTGCTAGCCTTGAGCTCCTACAATGAGCAGTTCTTC. As protein: CASSLLALSSYNEQFF.

CDR3 nucleotide sequence: TGTGCCAGCTCAGAAGAGGATTCTGGCTATGGCTACACCTTC. Residues: CASSEEDSGYGYTF. The genes are TRBV18 and TRBJ1-2; no definite D call. V lost 5 bases, J lost 4 bases, and 14 bases lay in between. In germline, CDR1 is KGHSH, CDR2 LQKENI. The CDR3 is 14 amino acids. The variable domain in full, with the rest retrieved from reference TRBV18 and TRBJ1-2, is NAGVMQNPRHLVRRRGQEARLRCSPMKGHSHVYWYRQLPEEGLKFMVYLQKENIIDESGMPKERFSAEFPKEGPSILRIQQVVRGDSAAYFCASSEEDSGYGYTFGSGTRLTVV.

The chain employs TRBV27 and TRBJ2-7; 10 bases align to TRBD2. Germline CDR1 MNHEY, CDR2 SMNVEV (reference sequence). V shed 4 bases and J 7 bases; nucleotides not matched to a gene: 1. The CDR3 is 12 residues long. The CDR3 bases are TGTGCCAGCAGTTCGGGACTAGCGGAGCAGTACTTC. It encodes CASSSGLAEQYF.

This chain uses TRBV7-9 with TRBJ2-3, with 9 bases fitting TRBD2. Trimming at V came to 1 base and at J to 8 bases, leaving 1 base not matched to a gene. Germline V gene lookup returns CDR1 SEHNR and CDR2 FQNEAQ (reference sequence). There are 13 residues in the CDR3. For the CDR3, the DNA is TGTGCCAGCAGCTTAGGCGGGAGGGGTACGCAGTATTTT. Translating gives CASSLGGRGTQYF. Full variable domain (outside the CDR3, taken from reference TRBV7-9 and TRBJ2-3): DTGVSQNPRHKITKRGQNVTFRCDPISEHNRLYWYRQTLGQGPEFLTYFQNEAQLEKSRLLSDRFSAERPKGSFSTLEIQRTEQGDSAMYLCASSLGGRGTQYFGPGTRLTVL.

The chain joins TRBV7-9 to TRBJ2-1, with 9 nucleotides matching TRBD2. The germline CDR1 and CDR2 sequences are SEHNR and FQNEAQ (reference sequence). This CDR3 is built from 19 residues. After removal of 3 bases from V and 2 bases from J, the junction contained 14 bases not matched to a gene. Here the CDR3 DNA reads TGTGCCAGCAGCTTCCCCCTAATCCGGACTAGCGAAACCTACAATGAGCAGTTCTTC. Protein: CASSFPLIRTSETYNEQFF.

This chain links TRBV11-2 with TRBJ1-3; D gene uncertain. CDR3 size: 15 residues. V was shortened by 1 base and J by 0 bases, with 7 bases between the two germline ends. The V gene's germline CDR1 is SGHAT and CDR2 FQNNGV. This chain's CDR3 is CASSLVGISGNTIYF. CDR3 DNA sequence: TGTGCCAGCAGCTTAGTGGGTATCTCTGGAAACACCATATATTTT.

This sequence joins TRBV5-1 and TRBJ2-1, with a possible D match to TRBD1 (5 bases). The germline V gene has CDR1 SGHRS and CDR2 YFSETQ. V gave up 2 bases and J gave up 4 bases, with 13 bases separating them. The CDR3 is made up of 15 amino acids. CDR3 region: CASSFSGLPYNEQFF. CDR3 DNA sequence: TGCGCCAGCAGCTTCTCAGGGTTGCCTTACAATGAGCAGTTCTTC.

V gene TRBV2 combines with J gene TRBJ2-1; D is ambiguous. This CDR3 has 13 amino acids. V shed 8 bases and J shed 5 bases, with 13 bases lying between them. The germline CDR1 and CDR2 sequences are SNHLY and FYNNEI. CDR3 sequence reads: CASASIRDNEQFF. CDR3 nucleotide sequence: TGTGCCAGCGCGTCAATTAGAGACAATGAGCAGTTCTTC.

The V call is TRBV7-8, the J call TRBJ2-7; TRBD2 matches 7 bases. The CDR3 has 16 residues. The J segment lost 0 bases and the V segment lost 4 bases, leaving 9 bases of the junction unmatched. The V gene's germline CDR1 is SGHVS and CDR2 FQNEAQ. Written as DNA, the CDR3 is TGTGCCAGCAGCTCCTGGCCCAAGCGGGACTCCTACGAGCAGTACTTC. Translated: CASSSWPKRDSYEQYF.

V is TRBV2 and J is TRBJ2-1, with 11 bases aligning to TRBD2. The junction had 4 bases not matched to a gene; V was cut back by 8 bases and J by 4 bases. The CDR3 extends over 14 amino acids. CDR1 and CDR2 (germline): SNHLY, FYNNEI. The CDR3 protein is CASSGLAGYNEQFF. In DNA, the CDR3 is TGTGCCAGCTCAGGACTAGCGGGTTACAATGAGCAGTTCTTC.

The V call is TRBV11-2, the J call TRBJ2-1, with 10 bases lining up with TRBD1. The CDR3 length is 14 residues. Germline V gives CDR1 SGHAT, CDR2 FQNNGV. The J segment lost 3 bases and the V segment lost 4 bases, leaving 0 bases of the junction unmatched. Written as DNA, the CDR3 is TGTGCCAGCAGCTGGACAGGGGGCTACAATGAGCAGTTCTTC. Translation gives CASSWTGGYNEQFF.

This clone has only one observation. This chain uses TRBV2 with TRBJ1-3; D is uncertain. Trimming stripped 3 bases from V and 0 bases from J, with 12 bases between. The CDR3 loop spans 16 amino acids. Germline assignment: CDR1 SNHLY and CDR2 FYNNEI. CDR3 DNA sequence: TGTGCCAGCAGTGACCAGGACGTGAGCTCTGGAAACACCATATATTTT. Encoded protein: CASSDQDVSSGNTIYF.

The sample holds one count of this clone. The CDR3 protein is CATSRIGTGQETQYF. The CDR3 DNA follows: TGTGCCACCAGCAGAATAGGGACAGGCCAAGAGACCCAGTACTTC. J is TRBJ2-5 and V is TRBV15, with TRBD1 matching over 8 bases. The V segment lost 2 bases and the J segment 1 base; nucleotides outside the gene matches: 3. This CDR3 region has 15 residues. Per the germline V gene, CDR1 is LNHNV and CDR2 is YYDKDF (reference sequence).

The V and J genes are TRBV30 and TRBJ2-7, with a possible D match to TRBD2 (5 bases). In germline, CDR1 is GTSNPN, CDR2 SVGIG (reference sequence). This CDR3 region has 15 residues. V was shortened by 0 bases and J by 1 base, with 13 bases between the two germline ends. CDR3 DNA: TGTGCCTGGAGTGTTGGTCTCGGGGTTTCCTACGAGCAGTACTTC. Translated, it gives CAWSVGLGVSYEQYF. Using reference TRBV30 and TRBJ2-7 for the parts outside the CDR3, the full variable domain is SQTIHQWPATLVQPVGSPLSLECTVEGTSNPNLYWYRQAAGRGLQLLFYSVGIGQISSEVPQNLSASRPQDRQFILSSKKLLLSDSGFYLCAWSVGLGVSYEQYFGPGTRLTVT.

The V gene is TRBV2, the J gene TRBJ2-1, with 12 bases identical to TRBD2. Germline V gives CDR1 SNHLY, CDR2 FYNNEI. V shed 7 bases, J shed 6 bases, and the junction held 7 bases outside the gene matches. The CDR3 length is 15 residues. CDR3 DNA: TGTGCCAGCACCAGACTAGCGGGAGAGGTCAATGAGCAGTTCTTC. Its translation: CASTRLAGEVNEQFF. The variable domain in full, with the rest retrieved from reference TRBV2 and TRBJ2-1, is EPEVTQTPSHQVTQMGQEVILRCVPISNHLYFYWYRQILGQKVEFLVSFYNNEISEKSEIFDDQFSVERPDGSNFTLKIRSTKLEDSAMYFCASTRLAGEVNEQFFGPGTRLTVL.

The chain combines TRBV6-1 with TRBJ2-4; 9 nucleotides align to TRBD2. V lost 1 base and J lost 0; bases outside the gene matches: 1. The CDR3 runs to 16 residues. Germline values: CDR1 MNHNS, CDR2 SASEGT. CDR3 nucleotide sequence: TGTGCCAGCAGTGAAGAACTAGCGGGAGCCAAAAACATTCAGTACTTC. Translation gives CASSEELAGAKNIQYF.

Points on this clone: The sample contains more than one DNA sequence encoding this CDR3. The chain uses TRBV6-5 and TRBJ2-7, with TRBD2 matching over 11 bases. Germline V lookup: CDR1 MNHEY, CDR2 SVGAGI. The CDR3 length is 15 residues. J was trimmed by 3 bases and V by 0 bases; bases with no gene match: 1. This CDR3 is CASSYSGLAGYEQYF. As DNA, the CDR3 is TGTGCCAGCAGTTACTCAGGACTAGCGGGCTACGAGCAGTACTTC.

J is TRBJ2-5 and V is TRBV6-1; D is undetermined. The CDR3 runs 11 residues. V was clipped by 3 bases and J by 5 bases, with 4 bases between them. Germline values: CDR1 MNHNS, CDR2 SASEGT. The CDR3 region has the DNA TGTGCCAGCAGTGAGTGGGAGACCCAGTACTTC. Amino acids: CASSEWETQYF.

This chain joins TRBV6-1 and TRBJ1-1; D may be TRBD1 (5 bases). V shed 8 bases and J shed 0 bases, with 10 bases lying between them. Germline loops: CDR1 MNHNS, CDR2 SASEGT. This CDR3 is built from 13 residues. This CDR3 reads CASYRTMNTEAFF. The CDR3 region has the DNA TGTGCCAGCTACAGGACTATGAACACTGAAGCTTTCTTT.

The V and J genes are TRBV4-1 and TRBJ2-3, with TRBD2 as a possible D gene (6 bases). Trimming removed 0 bases at V and 2 bases at J, with 12 bases between. Germline V gene sequence: CDR1 MGHRA, CDR2 YSYEKL. The CDR3 loop spans 16 amino acids. The CDR3 DNA is TGCGCCAGCAGCCAAGACACGGGAGTTATCACAGATACGCAGTATTTT. It yields the protein CASSQDTGVITDTQYF.

The V and J genes are TRBV6-5 and TRBJ2-7; D possibly corresponds to TRBD1 (5 bases). This CDR3 region has 15 residues. The germline CDR1 and CDR2 sequences are MNHEY and SVGAGI. V was shortened by 3 bases and J by 3 bases, with 15 bases between the two germline ends. This chain's CDR3 is CASSYSSGAYYEQYF. The CDR3 coding sequence is TGTGCCAGCAGTTATTCGAGTGGGGCCTACTACGAGCAGTACTTC.

The V call is TRBV7-9, the J call TRBJ2-7, with D perhaps matching TRBD1 (5 bases). The CDR3 loop spans 13 amino acids. Germline CDR1 and CDR2: SEHNR and FQNEAQ (reference sequence). Trimming cost V 5 bases and J 3 bases, with 11 bases left between them. The CDR3 DNA follows: TGTGCCAGCAGCGACCTAGGGGACTACGAGCAGTACTTC. It codes for CASSDLGDYEQYF.

This chain joins TRBV19 and TRBJ1-2, with D possibly being TRBD1 (5 bases). Trimming pared 3 bases from V and 2 bases from J, leaving 13 bases between. The CDR3 runs 15 residues. Germline V lookup: CDR1 LNHDA, CDR2 SQIVND (reference sequence). CDR3 DNA sequence: TGTGCCAGTAGTATCTCTGGGACGGAGAACTATGGCTACACCTTC. Its protein product is CASSISGTENYGYTF.

The V and J genes are TRBV9 and TRBJ2-7, with TRBD2 matching over 12 bases. Germline values: CDR1 SGDLS, CDR2 YYNGEE. V lost 0 bases to trimming and J lost 0 bases; unmatched junction nucleotides: 4. This CDR3 region has 17 residues. The CDR3 nucleotides read TGTGCCAGCAGCGTAGGGCTAGCGGGAGGGGGCTCCTACGAGCAGTACTTC. This sequence encodes CASSVGLAGGGSYEQYF. Variable domain in full (rest from reference TRBV9 and TRBJ2-7): DSGVTQTPKHLITATGQRVTLRCSPRSGDLSVYWYQQSLDQGLQFLIQYYNGEERAKGNILERFSAQQFPDLHSELNLSSLELGDSALYFCASSVGLAGGGSYEQYFGPGTRLTVT.

The CDR3 is CASRFLRGVGNTEAFF. DNA for the CDR3: TGTGCAAGTCGCTTTTTGCGAGGGGTGGGGAACACTGAAGCTTTCTTT. The gene calls are TRBV12-2 and TRBJ1-1. TRBV12-2 is a recognized pseudogene. This CDR3 is 16 amino acids long.

The V gene is TRBV7-8, the J gene TRBJ1-2; no clear D gene. The germline CDR1 and CDR2 sequences are SGHVS and FQNEAQ. Trimming removed 1 base from V and 8 bases from J, with 14 bases in between. The CDR3 has 14 amino acids. The chain's CDR3 is CASSLDRGVDGYTF. The CDR3 DNA sequence: TGTGCCAGCAGCTTAGATCGGGGTGTTGACGGCTACACCTTC.

The J gene is TRBJ2-3, the V gene TRBV7-8, with 8 bases that match TRBD2. The CDR3 has 16 residues. Germline values: CDR1 SGHVS, CDR2 FQNEAQ. The J segment lost 4 bases and the V segment lost 3 bases, leaving 9 bases of the junction unmatched. CDR3 sequence: CASSLSDSGVPDTQYF. CDR3 DNA sequence: TGTGCCAGCAGCTTGAGCGATAGCGGGGTCCCAGATACGCAGTATTTT.

The rearrangement joins TRBV10-3 to TRBJ2-3; 7 bases map to TRBD2. CDR1 ENHRY and CDR2 SYGVKD come from the germline V gene. The V and J ends lost 2 bases and 1 base, in that order; junction bases with no gene match: 0. This CDR3 contains 14 residues. This CDR3 reads CAISEGGGTDTQYF. CDR3 coding DNA: TGTGCCATCAGTGAGGGGGGGGGCACAGATACGCAGTATTTT.